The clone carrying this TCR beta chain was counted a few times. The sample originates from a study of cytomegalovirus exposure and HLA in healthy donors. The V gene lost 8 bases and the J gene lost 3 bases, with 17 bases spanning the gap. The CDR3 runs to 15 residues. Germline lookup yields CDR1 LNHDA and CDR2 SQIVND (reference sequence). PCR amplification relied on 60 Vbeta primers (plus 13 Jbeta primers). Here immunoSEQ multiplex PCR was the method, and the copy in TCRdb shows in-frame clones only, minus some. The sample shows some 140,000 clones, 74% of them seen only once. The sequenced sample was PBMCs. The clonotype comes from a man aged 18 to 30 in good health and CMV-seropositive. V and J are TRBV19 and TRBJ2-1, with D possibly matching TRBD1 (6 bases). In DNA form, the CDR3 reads TGTGCCAGTGGGCCCGGACAGACCCTCTACAATGAGCAGTTCTTC. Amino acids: CASGPGQTLYNEQFF.